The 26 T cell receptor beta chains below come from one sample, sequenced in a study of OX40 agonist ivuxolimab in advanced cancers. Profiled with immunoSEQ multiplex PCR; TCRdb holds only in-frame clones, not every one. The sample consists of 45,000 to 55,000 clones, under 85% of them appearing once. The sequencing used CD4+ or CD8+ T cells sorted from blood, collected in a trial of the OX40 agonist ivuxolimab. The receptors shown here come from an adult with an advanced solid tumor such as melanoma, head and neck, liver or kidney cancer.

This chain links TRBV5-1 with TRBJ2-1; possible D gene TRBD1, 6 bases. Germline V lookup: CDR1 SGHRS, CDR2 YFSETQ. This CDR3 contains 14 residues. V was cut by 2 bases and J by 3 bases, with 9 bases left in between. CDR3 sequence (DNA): TGCGCCAGCAGCTTTGGACAGATCTACAATGAGCAGTTCTTC. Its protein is CASSFGQIYNEQFF.

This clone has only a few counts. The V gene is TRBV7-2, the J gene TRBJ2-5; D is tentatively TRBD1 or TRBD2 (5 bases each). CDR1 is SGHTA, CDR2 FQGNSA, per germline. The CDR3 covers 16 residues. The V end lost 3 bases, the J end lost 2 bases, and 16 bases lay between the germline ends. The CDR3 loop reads CASSFAGGASQETQYF. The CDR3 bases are TGTGCCAGCAGCTTCGCTGGGGGTGCCTCACAAGAGACCCAGTACTTC.

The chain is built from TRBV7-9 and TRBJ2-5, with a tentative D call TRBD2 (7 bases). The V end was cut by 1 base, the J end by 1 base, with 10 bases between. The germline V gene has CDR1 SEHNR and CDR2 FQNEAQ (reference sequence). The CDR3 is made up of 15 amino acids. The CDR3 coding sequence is TGTGCCAGCAGCTTAGGCGGGGGCCTCCAAGAGACCCAGTACTTC. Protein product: CASSLGGGLQETQYF.

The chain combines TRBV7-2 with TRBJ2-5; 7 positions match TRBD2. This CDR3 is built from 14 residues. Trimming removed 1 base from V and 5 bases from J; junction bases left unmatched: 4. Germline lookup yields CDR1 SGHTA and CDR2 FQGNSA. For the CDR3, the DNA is TGTGCCAGCAGCTTAGAGGGAGGGAGCGAGACCCAGTACTTC. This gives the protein CASSLEGGSETQYF.

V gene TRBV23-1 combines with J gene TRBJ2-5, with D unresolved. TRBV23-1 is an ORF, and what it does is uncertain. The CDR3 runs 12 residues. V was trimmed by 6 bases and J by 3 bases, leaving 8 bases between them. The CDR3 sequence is CASSFRKETQYF. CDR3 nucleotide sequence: TGCGCCAGCAGCTTTAGAAAAGAGACCCAGTACTTC.

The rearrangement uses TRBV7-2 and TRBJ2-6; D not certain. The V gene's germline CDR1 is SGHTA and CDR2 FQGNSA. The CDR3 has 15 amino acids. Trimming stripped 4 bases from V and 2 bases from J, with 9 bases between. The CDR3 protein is CASSYQSPGANVLTF. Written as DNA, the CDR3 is TGTGCCAGCAGCTACCAAAGTCCTGGGGCCAACGTCCTGACTTTC.

The CDR3 bases are TGTGCCAGCAGTTTATTCGGGACGGTAAACACCGGGGAGCTGTTTTTT. It encodes CASSLFGTVNTGELFF. The rearrangement uses TRBV27 and TRBJ2-2; perhaps D is TRBD1 or TRBD2 (5 bases each). CDR3 length: 16 amino acids. Germline V gives CDR1 MNHEY, CDR2 SMNVEV (reference sequence). V lost 1 base and J 2 bases, leaving 11 bases between the germline ends.

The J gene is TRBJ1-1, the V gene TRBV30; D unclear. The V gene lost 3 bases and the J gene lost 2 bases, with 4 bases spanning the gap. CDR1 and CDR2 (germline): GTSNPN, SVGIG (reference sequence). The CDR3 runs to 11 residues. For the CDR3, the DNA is TGTGCCTGGAGGTTTAACACTGAAGCTTTCTTT. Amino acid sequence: CAWRFNTEAFF.

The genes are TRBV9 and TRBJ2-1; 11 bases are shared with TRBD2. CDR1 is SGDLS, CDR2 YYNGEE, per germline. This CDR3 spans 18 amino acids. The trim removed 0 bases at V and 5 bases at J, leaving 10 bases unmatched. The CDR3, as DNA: TGTGCCAGCAGCGTAGGATTAGCGGGGGGGCAGGCGGACAATGAGCAGTTCTTC. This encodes CASSVGLAGGQADNEQFF.

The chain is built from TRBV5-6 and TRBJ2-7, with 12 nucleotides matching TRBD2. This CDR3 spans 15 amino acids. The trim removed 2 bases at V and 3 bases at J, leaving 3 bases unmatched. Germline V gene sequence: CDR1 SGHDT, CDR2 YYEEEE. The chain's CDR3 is CASSFLAGGIYEQYF. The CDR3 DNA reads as TGTGCCAGCAGCTTCCTAGCGGGGGGGATCTACGAGCAGTACTTC. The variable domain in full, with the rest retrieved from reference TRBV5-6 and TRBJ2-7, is DAGVTQSPTHLIKTRGQQVTLRCSPKSGHDTVSWYQQALGQGPQFIFQYYEEEERQRGNFPDRFSGHQFPNYSSELNVNALLLGDSALYLCASSFLAGGIYEQYFGPGTRLTVT.

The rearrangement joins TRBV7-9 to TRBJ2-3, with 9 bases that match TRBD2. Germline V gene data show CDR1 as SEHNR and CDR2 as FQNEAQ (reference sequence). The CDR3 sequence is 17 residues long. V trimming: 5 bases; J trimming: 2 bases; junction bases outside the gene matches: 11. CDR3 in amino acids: CASSHPTSGSNTDTQYF. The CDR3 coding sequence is TGTGCCAGCAGCCATCCAACTAGCGGGTCGAACACAGATACGCAGTATTTT.

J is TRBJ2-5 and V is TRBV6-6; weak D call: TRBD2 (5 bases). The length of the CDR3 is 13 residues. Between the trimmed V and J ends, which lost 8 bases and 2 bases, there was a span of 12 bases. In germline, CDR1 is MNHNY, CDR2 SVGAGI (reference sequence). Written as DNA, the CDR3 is TGTGCCAGCTTGAGGAGCGGACAAGAGACCCAGTACTTC. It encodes CASLRSGQETQYF.

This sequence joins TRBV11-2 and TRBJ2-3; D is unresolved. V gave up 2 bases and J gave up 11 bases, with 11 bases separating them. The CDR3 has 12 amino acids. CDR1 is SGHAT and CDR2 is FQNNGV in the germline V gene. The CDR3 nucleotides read TGTGCCAGCAGCTTAAACCCCGGGTGGCAGTATTTT. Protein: CASSLNPGWQYF. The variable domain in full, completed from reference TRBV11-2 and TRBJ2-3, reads EAGVAQSPRYKIIEKRQSVAFWCNPISGHATLYWYQQILGQGPKLLIQFQNNGVVDDSQLPKDRFSAERLKGVDSTLKIQPAKLEDSAVYLCASSLNPGWQYFGPGTRLTVL.

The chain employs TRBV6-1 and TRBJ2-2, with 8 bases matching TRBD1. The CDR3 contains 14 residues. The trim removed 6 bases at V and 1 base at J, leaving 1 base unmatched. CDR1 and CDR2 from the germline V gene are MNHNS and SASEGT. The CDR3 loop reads CASRTGENTGELFF. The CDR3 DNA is TGTGCCAGCAGGACAGGGGAGAACACCGGGGAGCTGTTTTTT.

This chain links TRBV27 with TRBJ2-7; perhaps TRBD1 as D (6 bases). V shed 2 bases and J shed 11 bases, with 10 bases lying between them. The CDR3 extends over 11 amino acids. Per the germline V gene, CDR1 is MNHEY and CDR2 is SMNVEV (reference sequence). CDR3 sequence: CASSLAGAEYF. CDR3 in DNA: TGTGCCAGCAGTTTAGCAGGGGCCGAGTACTTC.

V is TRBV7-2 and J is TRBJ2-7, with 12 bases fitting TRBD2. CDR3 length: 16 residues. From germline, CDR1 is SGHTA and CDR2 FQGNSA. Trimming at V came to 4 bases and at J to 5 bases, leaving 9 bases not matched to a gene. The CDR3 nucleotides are TGTGCCAGCAGCTCACCCTCTAGCGGGGGGGGCCACGAGCAGTACTTC. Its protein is CASSSPSSGGGHEQYF.

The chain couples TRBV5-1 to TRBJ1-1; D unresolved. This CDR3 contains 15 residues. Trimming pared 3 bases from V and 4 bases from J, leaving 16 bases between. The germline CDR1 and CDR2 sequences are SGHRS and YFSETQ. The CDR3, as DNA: TGCGCCAGCAGCTCACGCCCGGAACGGGGCACTGAAGCTTTCTTT. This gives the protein CASSSRPERGTEAFF.

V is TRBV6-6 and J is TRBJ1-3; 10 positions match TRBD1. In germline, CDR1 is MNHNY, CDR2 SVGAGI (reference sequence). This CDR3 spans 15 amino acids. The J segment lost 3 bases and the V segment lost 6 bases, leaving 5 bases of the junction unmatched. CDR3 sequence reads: CASRGGTGVGNTIYF. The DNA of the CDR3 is TGTGCCAGCAGAGGCGGGACAGGGGTTGGAAACACCATATATTTT.

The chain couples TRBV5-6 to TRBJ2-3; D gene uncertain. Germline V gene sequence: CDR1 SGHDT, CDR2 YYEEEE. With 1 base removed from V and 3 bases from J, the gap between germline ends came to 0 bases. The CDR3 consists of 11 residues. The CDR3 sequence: CASSLTDTQYF. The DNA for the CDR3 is TGTGCCAGCAGCTTGACAGATACGCAGTATTTT.

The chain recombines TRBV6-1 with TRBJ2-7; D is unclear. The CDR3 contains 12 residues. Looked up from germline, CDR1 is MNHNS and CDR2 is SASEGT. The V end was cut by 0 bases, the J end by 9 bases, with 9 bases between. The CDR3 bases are TGTGCCAGCAGTGAAGCGTATCTTTGGCAGTACTTC. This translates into CASSEAYLWQYF.

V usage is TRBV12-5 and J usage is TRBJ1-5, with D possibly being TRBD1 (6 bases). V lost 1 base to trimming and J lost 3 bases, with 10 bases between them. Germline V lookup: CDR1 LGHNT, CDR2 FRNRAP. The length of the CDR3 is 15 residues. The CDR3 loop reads CASGLGRTDNQPQHF. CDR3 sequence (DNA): TGTGCTAGTGGTTTGGGGCGGACAGACAATCAGCCCCAGCATTTT.

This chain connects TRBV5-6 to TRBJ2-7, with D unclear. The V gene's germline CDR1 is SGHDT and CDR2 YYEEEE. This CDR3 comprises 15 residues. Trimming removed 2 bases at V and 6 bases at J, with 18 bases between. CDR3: CASSFGTPGSSEQYF. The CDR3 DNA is TGTGCCAGCAGCTTCGGAACGCCCGGTTCGTCCGAGCAGTACTTC. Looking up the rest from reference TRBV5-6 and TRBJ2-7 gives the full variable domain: DAGVTQSPTHLIKTRGQQVTLRCSPKSGHDTVSWYQQALGQGPQFIFQYYEEEERQRGNFPDRFSGHQFPNYSSELNVNALLLGDSALYLCASSFGTPGSSEQYFGPGTRLTVT.

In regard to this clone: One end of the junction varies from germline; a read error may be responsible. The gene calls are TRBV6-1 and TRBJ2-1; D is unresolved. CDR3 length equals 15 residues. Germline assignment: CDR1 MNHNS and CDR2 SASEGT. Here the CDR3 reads CASSEERLSYNEQFF. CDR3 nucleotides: TGTGCCAGCAGCGAAGAGAGACTCTCCTACAATGAGCAGTTCTTC.

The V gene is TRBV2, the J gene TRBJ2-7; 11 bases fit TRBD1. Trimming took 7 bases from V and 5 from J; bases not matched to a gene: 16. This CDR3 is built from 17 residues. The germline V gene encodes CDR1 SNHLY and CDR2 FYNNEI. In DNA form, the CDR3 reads TGTGCCAGCACCTCAAGGCCTCCCCCGGGACAGGGGGACGAGCAGTACTTC. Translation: CASTSRPPPGQGDEQYF. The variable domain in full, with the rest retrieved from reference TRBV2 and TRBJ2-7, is EPEVTQTPSHQVTQMGQEVILRCVPISNHLYFYWYRQILGQKVEFLVSFYNNEISEKSEIFDDQFSVERPDGSNFTLKIRSTKLEDSAMYFCASTSRPPPGQGDEQYFGPGTRLTVT.

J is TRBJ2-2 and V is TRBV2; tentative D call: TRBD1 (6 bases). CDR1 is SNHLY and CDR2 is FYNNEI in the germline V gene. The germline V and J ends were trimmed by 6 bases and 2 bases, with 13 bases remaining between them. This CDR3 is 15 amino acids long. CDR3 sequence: CASRSWGRNTGELFF. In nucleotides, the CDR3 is TGTGCCAGCAGGTCCTGGGGGCGAAACACCGGGGAGCTGTTTTTT.

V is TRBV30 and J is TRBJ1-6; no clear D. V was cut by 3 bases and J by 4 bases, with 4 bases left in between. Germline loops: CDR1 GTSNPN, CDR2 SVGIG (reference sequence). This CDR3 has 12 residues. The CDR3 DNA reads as TGTGCCTGGAGACAGTATAATTCACCCCTCCACTTT. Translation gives CAWRQYNSPLHF.